Below are 11 T cell receptor beta chains sequenced from a single sample in a study of cytomegalovirus exposure and HLA in healthy donors. It was with 60 Vbeta and 13 Jbeta primers that the PCR ran. Some clones are missing from TCRdb's copy, which holds only in-frame ones; the method was immunoSEQ multiplex PCR. Recorded for this sample: about 200,000 clones. Sequenced sample: PBMCs. The source is a boy younger than 18 in good health and CMV-seronegative.

The chain carries TRBV27 and TRBJ1-2; D is possibly TRBD1 (5 bases). The CDR3 length is 13 residues. In germline, CDR1 is MNHEY, CDR2 SMNVEV (reference sequence). V lost 5 bases, J lost 8 bases, and 15 bases lay in between. CDR3 sequence (DNA): TGTGCCAGCAGTATTTCCAGGGCCGGCGGCTACACCTTC. Its protein product is CASSISRAGGYTF.

The chain employs TRBV2 and TRBJ2-3; 8 nucleotides match TRBD2. Germline CDR1 reads SNHLY; CDR2 reads FYNNEI. The CDR3 runs to 17 residues. The junction had 14 bases not matched to a gene; V was cut back by 5 bases and J by 4 bases. The CDR3 DNA reads as TGTGCCAGCAGTCCTGGGACTAGAGTCCTGGGTCCAGATACGCAGTATTTT. This sequence encodes CASSPGTRVLGPDTQYF.

V usage is TRBV5-6 and J usage is TRBJ2-7; 9 bases fit TRBD1. CDR1 and CDR2 from the germline V gene are SGHDT and YYEEEE. The CDR3 is made up of 14 amino acids. Trimming removed 4 bases from V and 4 bases from J; junction bases left unmatched: 6. The CDR3, as DNA: TGTGCCAGCAGCCGGACAGGGGAAGGATACGAGCAGTACTTC. It specifies CASSRTGEGYEQYF.

V and J are TRBV5-6 and TRBJ1-5, with 9 bases that match TRBD1. The CDR3 consists of 16 residues. The junction had 4 bases not matched to a gene; V was cut back by 2 bases and J by 1 base. CDR1 is SGHDT and CDR2 is YYEEEE in the germline V gene. Written as DNA, the CDR3 is TGTGCCAGCAGCTTAACAGGGGGCATGAGCAATCAGCCCCAGCATTTT. It yields the protein CASSLTGGMSNQPQHF.

This chain uses TRBV28 with TRBJ1-2; weak D call: TRBD1 (6 bases). Trimming pared 5 bases from V and 7 bases from J, leaving 14 bases between. This CDR3 comprises 13 residues. Germline assignment: CDR1 MDHEN and CDR2 SYDVKM. The CDR3, as DNA: TGTGCCAGCAGTGCAGTCTTAGGGGGTGGCTACACCTTC. Protein product: CASSAVLGGGYTF.

The rearrangement uses TRBV27 and TRBJ1-1; D is ambiguous. Trimming stripped 3 bases from V and 2 bases from J, with 7 bases between. Germline V lookup: CDR1 MNHEY, CDR2 SMNVEV (reference sequence). The CDR3 spans 13 residues. CDR3 coding DNA: TGTGCCAGCAGTTTTTCAGTTAACACTGAAGCTTTCTTT. This sequence encodes CASSFSVNTEAFF.

V gene TRBV5-6 combines with J gene TRBJ1-2; possible D gene TRBD1, 6 bases. There are 14 residues in the CDR3. The V and J ends lost 1 base and 8 bases respectively, with 15 bases between them. The V gene's germline CDR1 is SGHDT and CDR2 YYEEEE. The CDR3 loop is CASSLSGQPFGYTF. CDR3 DNA sequence: TGTGCCAGCAGCTTGTCTGGACAGCCATTCGGCTACACCTTC.

The chain uses TRBV19 and TRBJ2-7; D unresolved. CDR3 length: 14 amino acids. V was clipped by 3 bases and J by 4 bases, with 13 bases between them. The V gene's germline CDR1 is LNHDA and CDR2 SQIVND (reference sequence). The CDR3 is CASSISGRSYEQYF. The CDR3 region has the DNA TGTGCCAGTAGTATCTCAGGCAGATCTTACGAGCAGTACTTC.

The J gene is TRBJ1-2, the V gene TRBV7-8; D is uncertain. Per germline, CDR1 SGHVS and CDR2 FQNEAQ. The ends were cut back, 2 bases at V and 13 bases at J, with 14 bases in the middle. The CDR3 runs 12 residues. The CDR3 DNA reads as TGTGCCAGCAGCTTATTTGGGAACCGGGGCACCTTC. Its translation: CASSLFGNRGTF.

This chain joins TRBV6-1 and TRBJ1-2, with D uncertain. Germline V gene data show CDR1 as MNHNS and CDR2 as SASEGT. The CDR3 covers 15 residues. V was cut by 1 base and J by 4 bases, with 13 bases left in between. CDR3 coding DNA: TGTGCCAGCAGTGAAGGGTCTACTTCCCTCTATGGCTACACCTTC. It encodes CASSEGSTSLYGYTF.

This chain joins TRBV7-2 and TRBJ2-2; D may be TRBD2 (7 bases). V was trimmed by 5 bases and J by 5 bases, leaving 18 bases between them. From germline, CDR1 is SGHTA and CDR2 FQGNSA. The CDR3 runs 16 residues. CDR3 loop: CASSLRGGTGTGELFF. DNA of the CDR3: TGTGCCAGCAGCCTGAGGGGGGGGACGGGGACCGGGGAGCTGTTTTTT.